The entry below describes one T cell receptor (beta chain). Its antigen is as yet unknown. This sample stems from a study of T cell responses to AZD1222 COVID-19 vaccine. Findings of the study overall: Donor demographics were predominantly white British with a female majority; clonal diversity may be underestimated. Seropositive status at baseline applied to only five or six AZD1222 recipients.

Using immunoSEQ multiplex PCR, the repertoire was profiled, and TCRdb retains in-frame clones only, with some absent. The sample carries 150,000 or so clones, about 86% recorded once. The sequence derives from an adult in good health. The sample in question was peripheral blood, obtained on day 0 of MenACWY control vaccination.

The CDR3 bases are TGTGCCAGTATCTCCAGGGGGCACAACACTGAAGCTTTCTTT. It translates to CASISRGHNTEAFF. The chain uses TRBV19 and TRBJ1-1; TRBD1 matches 8 bases. Germline V gene data show CDR1 as LNHDA and CDR2 as SQIVND (reference sequence). There are 14 residues in the CDR3. Losses at the gene ends were 7 bases for V and 2 bases for J; bases not matched to a gene: 6.